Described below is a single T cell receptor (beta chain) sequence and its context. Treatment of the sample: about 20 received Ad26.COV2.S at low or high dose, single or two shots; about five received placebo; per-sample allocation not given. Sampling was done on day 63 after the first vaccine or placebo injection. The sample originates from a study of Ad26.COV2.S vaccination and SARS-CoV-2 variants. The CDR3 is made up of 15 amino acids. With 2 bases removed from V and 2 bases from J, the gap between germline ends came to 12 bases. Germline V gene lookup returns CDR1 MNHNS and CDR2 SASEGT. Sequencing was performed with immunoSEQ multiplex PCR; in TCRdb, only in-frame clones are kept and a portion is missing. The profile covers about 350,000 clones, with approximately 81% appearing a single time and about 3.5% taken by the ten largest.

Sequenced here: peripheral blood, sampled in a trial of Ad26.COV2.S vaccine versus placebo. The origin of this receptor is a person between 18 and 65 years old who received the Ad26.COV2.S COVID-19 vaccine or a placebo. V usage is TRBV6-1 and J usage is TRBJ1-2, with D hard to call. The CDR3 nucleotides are TGTGCCAGCAGTGAAAACGGCGCTGGAAACTATGGCTACACCTTC. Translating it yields CASSENGAGNYGYTF.